This T cell receptor beta chain derives from a study of CD8 T cells in Susac syndrome. Points from the study as a whole: TCR sequencing and HLA analysis covered a relatively small number of individuals.

Negative isolation was used for CD8+ and CD4+ T cells, and FACS enrichment was applied to TEMRA cells. Trimming left V 4 bases short and J 12 bases short, with 12 bases between. CDR3 size: 11 residues. A quantity of about 0.5 to 1 ug RNA underwent reverse transcription using random hexamers. One entry per CDR3 protein results from TCRdb running MiXCR on the immunoSEQ multiplex PCR reads. The sample shows 300,000 or so distinct CDR3 sequences, approximately 90% of them seen only once. A remark on this clonotype: Its target is not known.

Material for sequencing was CD4+ T cells from PBMCs. This TCR was sampled from a human donor with multiple sclerosis. The V and J genes are TRBV12-3 or TRBV12-4 and TRBJ1-1; D not certain. The CDR3 protein is CASSSTVASFF. CDR3 coding DNA: TGTGCCAGCAGTTCGACGGTCGCATCTTTCTTT.